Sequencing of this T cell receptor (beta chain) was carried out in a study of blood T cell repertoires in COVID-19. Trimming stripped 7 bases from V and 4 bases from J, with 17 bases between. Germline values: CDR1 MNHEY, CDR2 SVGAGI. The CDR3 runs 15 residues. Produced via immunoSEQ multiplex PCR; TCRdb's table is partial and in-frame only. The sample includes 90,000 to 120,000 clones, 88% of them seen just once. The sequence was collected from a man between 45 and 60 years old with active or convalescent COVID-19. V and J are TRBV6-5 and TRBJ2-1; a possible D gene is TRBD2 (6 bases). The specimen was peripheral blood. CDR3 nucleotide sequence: TGTGCCAGCATAGAAGAGGAGGGACGGTACAATGAGCAGTTCTTC. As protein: CASIEEEGRYNEQFF.